The following is a T cell receptor beta chain sequence with its context. Its antigen is undetermined. CDR1 and CDR2 from the germline V gene are SGHRS and YFSETQ. The V end lost 0 bases, the J end lost 1 base, and 9 bases lay between the germline ends. The CDR3 length is 15 residues. The data originate from a study of cytomegalovirus exposure and HLA in healthy donors. About the study: Among roughly 180 million T cells, an earlier analysis found roughly 110 million unique TCR beta sequences. Most genotyped donors, approximately 77% of 300 to 400, had Caucasian-associated genetic ancestry.

The PCR used 60 Vbeta and 13 Jbeta primers. In the original processing: Roughly 11 million of the 80 million or so unique TCR beta chains counted in a later analysis were shared. Libraries were prepared by immunoSEQ multiplex PCR; TCRdb keeps only in-frame clonotypes and omits some of them. V, J and clone size reflect that table, while D and trimming were determined from the DNA. This table holds under 200,000 clones, about three quarters found once. Study-wide results and caveats: For TCR beta chains, V- and J-gene trimming was later linked to a missense DCLRE1C variant.

The clonotype originates from a woman younger than 45 in good health and CMV-seronegative. Sequences were obtained from PBMCs. The chain uses TRBV5-1 and TRBJ2-3; D is ambiguous. CDR3 coding DNA: TGCGCCAGCAGCTTGGTAGTTCTTGGCACAGATACGCAGTATTTT. This encodes CASSLVVLGTDTQYF.